This T cell receptor (beta chain) was retrieved from a study of shared clonotypes between healthy human individuals. Comments on this clone: The antigen remains undetermined.

Everyone who donated was a Caucasian adult who lived in Nashville, Tennessee. Study observations and caveats: The naive CD4 repertoires of several donors were compared, and roughly 5% of clonotypes were shared.

Sequencing used immunoSEQ multiplex PCR; TCRdb keeps in-frame clones, though not all of them. The sample shows about 1.1 million clones, approximately 80% of them seen only once. The length of the CDR3 is 16 residues. Germline V gene data show CDR1 as KGHSH and CDR2 as LQKENI. V lost 6 bases, J lost 1 base, and 11 bases stayed unmatched. The sequencing input was memory CD4+ T cells from PBMCs. Specified subset: CD45RA-negative fraction. The chain is built from TRBV18 and TRBJ1-1; 7 nucleotides align to TRBD1. This sequence was found in a man aged 18 to 29 in good health. Some clones in this sample may be carry-over from other donors' samples. The chain's CDR3 is CASSHNTGDSNTEAFF. The DNA of the CDR3 is TGTGCCAGCTCTCACAATACAGGGGATTCGAACACTGAAGCTTTCTTT.